The clone carrying this T cell receptor beta chain was detected only a few times. Original processing methods: From reference gene primer amplification, estimates of nucleated cell counts were derived. The repertoire was sequenced with immunoSEQ multiplex PCR; TCRdb's copy has only in-frame clones and lacks some. For V, J and clone size, that table is used; D and trimming come from the DNA. The profile shows over 300,000 clones, around 88% of them singletons. This specimen belongs to a study of blood T cell repertoires in COVID-19. On the study more broadly: Material from acute and convalescent COVID-19 was sourced from the United States, Italy and Spain. Nucleic acid was either cDNA or gDNA, and it came from T cells, B-cell-depleted T cells, or PBMCs.

This CDR3 region has 15 residues. Trimming took 5 bases from V and 2 from J; bases not matched to a gene: 8. Germline loops: CDR1 ENHRY, CDR2 SYGVKD. V is TRBV10-3 and J is TRBJ2-7; the match to TRBD2 covers 8 bases. Sample: peripheral blood. The origin of this receptor is a woman aged 50 to 65 with acute or convalescent COVID-19. CDR3 loop: CAISPTSVRTYEQYF. CDR3 sequence (DNA): TGTGCCATCAGTCCGACTAGCGTCCGTACCTACGAGCAGTACTTC.